The TCR beta chain described here comes from a study of CD8+ T cells in alopecia areata. Study-level background: Those patients who were treated received oral tofacitinib, which was given at 5 to 10 mg twice daily for moderate-to-severe alopecia areata. It was 6 to 18 months of tofacitinib, and then there were 6 months off drug. General observations from the study: Alopecia totalis/universalis scalp especially showed more expanded CD8+ clones than normal scalp.

The authors sorted CD4+ and CD8+ T cells from PBMCs. Sequencing templates came from extracted RNA that was reverse transcribed into cDNA. Only in-frame clones appear in the TCRdb table, and some are missing; sequencing was by immunoSEQ multiplex PCR. This sample has some 95,000 clones, with about 45% found just once. Details on this clone: Its antigen remains unidentified.

The source is a human donor with alopecia areata. Sequencing was carried out using CD4+ T cells sorted from blood.

The chain's CDR3 is CASSLTGRGPTSSYEQYF. The CDR3 DNA reads TGCGCCAGCAGCTTGACAGGTAGGGGGCCCACAAGCTCCTACGAGCAGTACTTC. The chain combines TRBV5-1 with TRBJ2-7, with 7 bases fitting TRBD1. Germline loops: CDR1 SGHRS, CDR2 YFSETQ. The ends lost 1 base at V and 0 bases at J; junction bases unmatched: 13. This CDR3 has 18 amino acids.